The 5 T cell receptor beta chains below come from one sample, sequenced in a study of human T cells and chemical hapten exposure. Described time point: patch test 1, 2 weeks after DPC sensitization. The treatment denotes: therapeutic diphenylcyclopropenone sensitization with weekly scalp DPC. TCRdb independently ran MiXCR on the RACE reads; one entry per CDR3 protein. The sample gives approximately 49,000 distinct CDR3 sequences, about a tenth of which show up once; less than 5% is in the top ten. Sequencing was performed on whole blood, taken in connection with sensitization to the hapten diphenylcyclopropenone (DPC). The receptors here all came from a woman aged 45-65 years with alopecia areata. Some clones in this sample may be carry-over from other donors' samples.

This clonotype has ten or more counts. The CDR3 here is CASTSPRTRGDTEAFF. For the CDR3, the DNA is TGTGCCAGCACCTCCCCGAGGACTCGGGGGGACACTGAAGCTTTCTTT. V gene TRBV6-6 combines with J gene TRBJ1-1; maybe TRBD1 (5 bases). Between the trimmed V and J ends, which lost 7 bases and 3 bases, there was a span of 21 bases. Germline V gene sequence: CDR1 MNHNY, CDR2 SVGAGI (reference sequence). The CDR3 consists of 16 residues.

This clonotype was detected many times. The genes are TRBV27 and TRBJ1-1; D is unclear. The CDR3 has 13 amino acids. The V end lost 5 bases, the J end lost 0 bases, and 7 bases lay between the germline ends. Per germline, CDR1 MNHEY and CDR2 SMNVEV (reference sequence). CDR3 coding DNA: TGTGCCAGCAGTCTCTTGATGAACACTGAAGCTTTCTTT. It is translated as CASSLLMNTEAFF.

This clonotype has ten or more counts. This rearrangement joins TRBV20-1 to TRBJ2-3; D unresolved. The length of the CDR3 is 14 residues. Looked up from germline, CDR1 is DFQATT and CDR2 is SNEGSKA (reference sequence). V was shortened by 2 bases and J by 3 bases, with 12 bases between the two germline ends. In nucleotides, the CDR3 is TGCAGTGCTAGACCCCCCCTAGGGACAGATACGCAGTATTTT. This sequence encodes CSARPPLGTDTQYF.

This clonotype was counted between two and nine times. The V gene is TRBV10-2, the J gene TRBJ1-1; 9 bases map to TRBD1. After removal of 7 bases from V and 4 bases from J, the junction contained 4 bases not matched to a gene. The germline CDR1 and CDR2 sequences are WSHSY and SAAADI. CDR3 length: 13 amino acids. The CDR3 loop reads CASKRDRVTEAFF. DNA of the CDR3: TGCGCCAGCAAGCGGGACAGGGTCACTGAAGCTTTCTTT.

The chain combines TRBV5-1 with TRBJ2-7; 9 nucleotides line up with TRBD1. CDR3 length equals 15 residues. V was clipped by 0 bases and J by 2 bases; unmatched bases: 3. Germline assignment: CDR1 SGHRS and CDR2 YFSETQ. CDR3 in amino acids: CASSLGGQGTYEQYF. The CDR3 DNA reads TGCGCCAGCAGCTTGGGGGGACAGGGCACCTACGAGCAGTACTTC.